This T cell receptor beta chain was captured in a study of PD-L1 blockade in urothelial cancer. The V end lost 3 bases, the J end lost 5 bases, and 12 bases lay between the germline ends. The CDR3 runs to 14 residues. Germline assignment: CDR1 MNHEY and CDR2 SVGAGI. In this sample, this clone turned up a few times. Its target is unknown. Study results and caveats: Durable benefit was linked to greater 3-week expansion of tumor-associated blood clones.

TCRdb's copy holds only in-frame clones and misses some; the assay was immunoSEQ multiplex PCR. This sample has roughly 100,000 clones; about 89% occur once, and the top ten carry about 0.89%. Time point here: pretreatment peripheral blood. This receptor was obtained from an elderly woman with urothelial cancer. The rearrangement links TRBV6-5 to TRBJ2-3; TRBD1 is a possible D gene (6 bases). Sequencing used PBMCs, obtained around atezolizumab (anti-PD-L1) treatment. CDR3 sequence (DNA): TGTGCCAGCAGTTATGGGACAATCGGAGATACGCAGTATTTT. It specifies CASSYGTIGDTQYF.